The subject of this entry is one T cell receptor (beta chain). Its target is unknown. This CDR3 contains 15 residues. The germline CDR1 and CDR2 sequences are MRHNA and SNTAGT. V dropped 6 bases and J dropped 5; count of bases not matched to a gene: 7. These data come from a study of vaccination and CD4 T cells after COVID-19. Study information: Participants were administered two doses of either the BNT162b2 or the mRNA-1273 vaccine.

Oncomine TCR Beta short-read sequencing was applied to DNA from cultured CD4+ T cells. Via MiXCR, TCRdb re-called the PCR reads, giving one row per CDR3 protein. Here the sample spans several thousand distinct CDR3 sequences, around a third being singletons. Treatment denoted: roughly 10-day PBMC culture with coronavirus spike peptide pools or control peptides (ViraFEST assay). PBMC cultures, at 1.5 million to 2.5 million cells per well, received approximately 9.4 IU/ml IL-2 and roughly 9.6 ug/ml peptide pools. General study results and limits: Spike mono-reactive clones accounted for 304 of the 307 vaccine-specific clones found in convalescent patients. Convalescent patients gained a median approximately 90% of their reactive clones only post-vaccination.

The sequenced sample consisted of cultured CD4+ T cells from blood. J is TRBJ1-6 and V is TRBV6-4; 7 nucleotides match TRBD1. The receptor comes from a human donor with COVID-19. CDR3 nucleotide sequence: TGTGCCAGCAGGAGTGAGGGACAGAATAATTCACCCCTCCACTTT. It specifies CASRSEGQNNSPLHF.